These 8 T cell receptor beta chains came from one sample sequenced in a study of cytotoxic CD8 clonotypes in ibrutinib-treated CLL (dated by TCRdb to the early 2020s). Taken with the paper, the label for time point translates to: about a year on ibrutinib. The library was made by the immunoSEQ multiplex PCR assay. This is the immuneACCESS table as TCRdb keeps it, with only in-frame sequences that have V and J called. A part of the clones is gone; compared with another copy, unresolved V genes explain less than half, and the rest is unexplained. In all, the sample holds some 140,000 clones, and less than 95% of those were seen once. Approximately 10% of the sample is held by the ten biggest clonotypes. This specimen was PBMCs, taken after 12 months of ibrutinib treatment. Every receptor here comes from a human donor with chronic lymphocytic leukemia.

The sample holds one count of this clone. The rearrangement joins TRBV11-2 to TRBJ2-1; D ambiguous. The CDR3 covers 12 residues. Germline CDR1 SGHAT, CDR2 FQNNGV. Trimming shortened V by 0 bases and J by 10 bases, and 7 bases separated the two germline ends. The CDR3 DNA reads TGTGCCAGCAGCTTAGATCCTGGGGAGCAGTTCTTC. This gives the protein CASSLDPGEQFF.

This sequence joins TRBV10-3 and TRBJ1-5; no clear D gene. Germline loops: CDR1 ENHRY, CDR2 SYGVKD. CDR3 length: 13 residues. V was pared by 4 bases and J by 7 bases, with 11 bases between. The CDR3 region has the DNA TGTGCCATCAGTGCGGGTTCCAGCCAGCCCCAGCATTTT. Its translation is CAISAGSSQPQHF.

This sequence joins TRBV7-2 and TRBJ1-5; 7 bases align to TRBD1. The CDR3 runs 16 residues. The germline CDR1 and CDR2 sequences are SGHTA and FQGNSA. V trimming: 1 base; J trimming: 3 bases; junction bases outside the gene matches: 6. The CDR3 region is CASSLGLGQINQPQHF. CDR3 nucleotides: TGTGCCAGCAGCTTAGGCTTGGGACAGATCAATCAGCCCCAGCATTTT.

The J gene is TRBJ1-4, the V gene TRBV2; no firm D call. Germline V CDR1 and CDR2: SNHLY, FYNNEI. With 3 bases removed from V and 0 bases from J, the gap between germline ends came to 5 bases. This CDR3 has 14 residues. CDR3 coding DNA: TGTGCCAGCAGTGATGGGACAACTAATGAAAAACTGTTTTTT. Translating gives CASSDGTTNEKLFF. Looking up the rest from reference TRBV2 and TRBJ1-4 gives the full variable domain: EPEVTQTPSHQVTQMGQEVILRCVPISNHLYFYWYRQILGQKVEFLVSFYNNEISEKSEIFDDQFSVERPDGSNFTLKIRSTKLEDSAMYFCASSDGTTNEKLFFGSGTQLSVL.

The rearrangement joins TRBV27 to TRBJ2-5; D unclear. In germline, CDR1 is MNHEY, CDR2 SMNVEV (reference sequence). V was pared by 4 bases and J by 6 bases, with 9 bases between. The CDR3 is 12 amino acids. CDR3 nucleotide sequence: TGTGCCAGCAGTTCACCCCGGCAGACCCAGTACTTC. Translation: CASSSPRQTQYF.

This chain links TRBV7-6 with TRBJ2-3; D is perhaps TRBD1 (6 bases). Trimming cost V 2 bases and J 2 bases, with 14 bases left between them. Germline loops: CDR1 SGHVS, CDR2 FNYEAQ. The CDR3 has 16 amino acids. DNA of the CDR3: TGTGCCAGCAGCTTACAGGGGTCTCGGCCCACAGATACGCAGTATTTT. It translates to CASSLQGSRPTDTQYF.

CDR3 nucleotide sequence: TGTGCCAGCTCACCACAACCAGGCGGAAACACCGGGGAGCTGTTTTTT. The encoded protein is CASSPQPGGNTGELFF. The chain carries TRBV18 and TRBJ2-2; D remains ambiguous. Per the germline V gene, CDR1 is KGHSH and CDR2 is LQKENI. CDR3 length equals 16 residues. Trimming took 1 base from V and 2 from J, leaving 11 bases between them. Full variable domain (rest looked up from reference TRBV18 and TRBJ2-2): NAGVMQNPRHLVRRRGQEARLRCSPMKGHSHVYWYRQLPEEGLKFMVYLQKENIIDESGMPKERFSAEFPKEGPSILRIQQVVRGDSAAYFCASSPQPGGNTGELFFGEGSRLTVL.

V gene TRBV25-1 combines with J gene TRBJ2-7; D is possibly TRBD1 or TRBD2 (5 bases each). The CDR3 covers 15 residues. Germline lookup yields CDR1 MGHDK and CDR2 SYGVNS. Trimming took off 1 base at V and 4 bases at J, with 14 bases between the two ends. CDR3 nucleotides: TGTGCCAGCAGTGAATCAGGGACGGGGATTTACGAGCAGTACTTC. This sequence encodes CASSESGTGIYEQYF.